The 3 T cell receptor beta chains given below trace back to one sample, sequenced in a study of monozygotic twins with inflammatory bowel disease. TCRdb re-called the 5' RACE reads, yielding one record per CDR3 amino acid sequence without DNA. The listing contains fewer than 550,000 distinct CDR3 sequences. Sequencing was done on a sample of blood. The receptors stem from a human donor with ulcerative colitis or Crohn's disease, or a healthy co-twin of an affected twin (not recorded which).

V usage is TRBV19 and J usage is TRBJ2-1; TCRdb lists TRBD1, though no DNA is available to test this call. The germline V gene encodes CDR1 LNHDA and CDR2 SQIVND (reference sequence). The length of the CDR3 is 15 residues. CDR3 region: CATRSGQGEYNEQFF.

The chain is built from TRBV28 and TRBJ2-1. CDR1 and CDR2 (germline): MDHEN, SYDVKM. CDR3 size: 13 residues. The CDR3 protein is CACDTRSYNEQFF.

The chain uses TRBV19 and TRBJ2-3; as DNA is missing, the TRBD2 call by TCRdb cannot be tested. This CDR3 comprises 14 residues. Per germline, CDR1 LNHDA and CDR2 SQIVND (reference sequence). The CDR3 sequence is CASKSRIYTDTQYF. The complete variable domain, with remaining parts taken from reference TRBV19 and TRBJ2-3, reads DGGITQSPKYLFRKEGQNVTLSCEQNLNHDAMYWYRQDPGQGLRLIYYSQIVNDFQKGDIAEGYSVSREKKESFPLTVTSAQKNPTAFYLCASKSRIYTDTQYFGPGTRLTVL.